Sequencing of this T cell receptor beta chain was carried out in a study of cytomegalovirus exposure and HLA in healthy donors. Study conclusions and caveats: Cytomegalovirus status was reportedly diagnosed by the classifier with high specificity and sensitivity. TCR sequences were mostly rare, though some public TCRs occurred in many donors.

The CDR3 contains 15 residues. Per germline, CDR1 SGHKS and CDR2 YYEKEE (reference sequence). V dropped 3 bases and J dropped 7; count of bases not matched to a gene: 5. This clone was detected only a few times. Its specificity is not known. Researchers ran the PCR with 60 Vbeta and 13 Jbeta primers. The data were produced by immunoSEQ multiplex PCR, yet TCRdb's version contains in-frame clones alone and is incomplete. The sample consists of 120,000 or so clones, around 70% of them appearing once. The chain recombines TRBV5-5 with TRBJ1-5, with 12 nucleotides matching TRBD1. The sequence was collected from a woman in her forties in good health and CMV-seronegative. The sample taken for sequencing was PBMCs. The CDR3 loop reads CASSWDRGHQQPQHF. CDR3 in DNA: TGTGCCAGCAGCTGGGACAGGGGGCACCAGCAGCCCCAGCATTTT.